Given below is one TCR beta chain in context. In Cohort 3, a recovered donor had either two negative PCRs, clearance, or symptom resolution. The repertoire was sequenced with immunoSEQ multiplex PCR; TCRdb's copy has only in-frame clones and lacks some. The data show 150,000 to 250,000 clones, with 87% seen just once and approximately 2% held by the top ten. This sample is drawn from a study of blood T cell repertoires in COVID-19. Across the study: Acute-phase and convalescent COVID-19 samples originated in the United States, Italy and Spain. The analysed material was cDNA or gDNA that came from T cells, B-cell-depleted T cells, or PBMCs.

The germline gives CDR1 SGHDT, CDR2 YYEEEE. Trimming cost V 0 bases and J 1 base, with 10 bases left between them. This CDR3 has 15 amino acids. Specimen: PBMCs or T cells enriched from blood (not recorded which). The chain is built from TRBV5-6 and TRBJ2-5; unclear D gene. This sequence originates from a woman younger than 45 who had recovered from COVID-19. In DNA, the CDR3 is TGTGCCAGCAGCTTGGGACTGAGCTCCCAAGAGACCCAGTACTTC. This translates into CASSLGLSSQETQYF.